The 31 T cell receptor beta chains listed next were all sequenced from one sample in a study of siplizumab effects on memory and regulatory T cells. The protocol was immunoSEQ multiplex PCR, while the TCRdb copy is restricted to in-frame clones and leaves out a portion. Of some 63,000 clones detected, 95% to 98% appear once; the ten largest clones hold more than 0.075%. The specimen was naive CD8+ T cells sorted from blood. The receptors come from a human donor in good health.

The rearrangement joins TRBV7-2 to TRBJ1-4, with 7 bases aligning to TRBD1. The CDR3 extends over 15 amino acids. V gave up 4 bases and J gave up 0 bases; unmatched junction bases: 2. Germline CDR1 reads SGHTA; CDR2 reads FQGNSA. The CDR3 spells CASSSQGATNEKLFF. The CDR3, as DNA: TGTGCCAGCAGCTCCCAGGGGGCAACTAATGAAAAACTGTTTTTT.

The CDR3 nucleotides read TGTGCCAGCAGCATGGTAGCGGGGGGGCCCACAGATACGCAGTATTTT. This encodes CASSMVAGGPTDTQYF. This chain connects TRBV7-2 to TRBJ2-3, with TRBD2 identical over 11 bases. The V gene end was trimmed by 5 bases and the J gene end by 2 bases; junction bases not matched to a gene: 6. The CDR3 is 16 amino acids. From germline, CDR1 is SGHTA and CDR2 FQGNSA.

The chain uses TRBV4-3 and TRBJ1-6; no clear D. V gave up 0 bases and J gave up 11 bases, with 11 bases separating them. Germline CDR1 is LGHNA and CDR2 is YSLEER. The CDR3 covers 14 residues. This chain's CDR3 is CASSQDLGLPPLHF. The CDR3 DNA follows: TGCGCCAGCAGCCAAGATTTGGGGTTGCCACCCCTCCACTTT.

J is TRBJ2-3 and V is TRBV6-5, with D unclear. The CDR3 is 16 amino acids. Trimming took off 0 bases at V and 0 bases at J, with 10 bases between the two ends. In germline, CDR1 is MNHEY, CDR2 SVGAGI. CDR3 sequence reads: CASSYSPIGSTDTQYF. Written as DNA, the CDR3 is TGTGCCAGCAGTTACTCTCCCATTGGGAGCACAGATACGCAGTATTTT.

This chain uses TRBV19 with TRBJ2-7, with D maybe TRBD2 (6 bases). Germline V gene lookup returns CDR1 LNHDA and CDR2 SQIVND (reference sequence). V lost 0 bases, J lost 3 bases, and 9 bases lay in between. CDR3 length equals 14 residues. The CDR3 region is CASSIDWGDYEQYF. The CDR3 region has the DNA TGTGCCAGTAGTATAGATTGGGGGGACTACGAGCAGTACTTC.

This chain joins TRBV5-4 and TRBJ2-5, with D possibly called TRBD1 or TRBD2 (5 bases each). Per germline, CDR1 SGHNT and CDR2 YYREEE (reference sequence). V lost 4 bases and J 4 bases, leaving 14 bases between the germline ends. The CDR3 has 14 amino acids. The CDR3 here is CASSLNPGLETQYF. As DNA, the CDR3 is TGTGCCAGCAGCCTAAATCCGGGGCTAGAGACCCAGTACTTC. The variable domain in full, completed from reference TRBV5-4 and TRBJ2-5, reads ETGVTQSPTHLIKTRGQQVTLRCSSQSGHNTVSWYQQALGQGPQFIFQYYREEENGRGNFPPRFSGLQFPNYSSELNVNALELDDSALYLCASSLNPGLETQYFGPGTRLLVL.

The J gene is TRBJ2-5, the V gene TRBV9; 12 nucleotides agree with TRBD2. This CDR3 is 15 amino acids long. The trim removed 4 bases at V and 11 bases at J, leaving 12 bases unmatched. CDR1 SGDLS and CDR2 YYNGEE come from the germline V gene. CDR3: CASSPRLAGEGEQYF. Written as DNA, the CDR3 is TGTGCCAGCAGCCCTCGACTAGCGGGGGAGGGGGAGCAGTACTTC.

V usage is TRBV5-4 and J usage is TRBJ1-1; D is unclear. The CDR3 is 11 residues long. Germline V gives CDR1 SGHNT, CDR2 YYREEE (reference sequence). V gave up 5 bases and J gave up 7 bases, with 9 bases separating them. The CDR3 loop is CASSAKGEAFF. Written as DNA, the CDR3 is TGTGCCAGCAGTGCTAAGGGTGAAGCTTTCTTT.

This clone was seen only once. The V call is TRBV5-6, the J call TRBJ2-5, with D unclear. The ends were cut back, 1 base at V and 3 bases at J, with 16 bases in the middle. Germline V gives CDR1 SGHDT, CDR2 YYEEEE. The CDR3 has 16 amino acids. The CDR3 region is CASSLLAPIYEETQYF. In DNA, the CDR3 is TGTGCCAGCAGCTTGCTGGCACCGATATACGAAGAGACCCAGTACTTC.

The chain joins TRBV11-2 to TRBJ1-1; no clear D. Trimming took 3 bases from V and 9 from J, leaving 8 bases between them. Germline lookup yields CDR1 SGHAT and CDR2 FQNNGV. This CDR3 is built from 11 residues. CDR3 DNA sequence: TGTGCCAGCAGCTTCAGTAAGAAAGCTTTCTTT. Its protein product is CASSFSKKAFF.

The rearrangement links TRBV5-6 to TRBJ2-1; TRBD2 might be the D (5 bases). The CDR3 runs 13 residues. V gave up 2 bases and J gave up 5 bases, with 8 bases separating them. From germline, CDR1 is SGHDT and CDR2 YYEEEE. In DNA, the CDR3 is TGTGCCAGCAGCTTAATCGGGGACAATGAGCAGTTCTTC. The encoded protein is CASSLIGDNEQFF.

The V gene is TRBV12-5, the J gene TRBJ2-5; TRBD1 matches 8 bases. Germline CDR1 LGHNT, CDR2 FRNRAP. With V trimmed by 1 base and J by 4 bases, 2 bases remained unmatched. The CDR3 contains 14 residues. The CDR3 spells CASGLGQGTETQYF. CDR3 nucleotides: TGTGCTAGTGGTTTGGGACAGGGGACAGAGACCCAGTACTTC.

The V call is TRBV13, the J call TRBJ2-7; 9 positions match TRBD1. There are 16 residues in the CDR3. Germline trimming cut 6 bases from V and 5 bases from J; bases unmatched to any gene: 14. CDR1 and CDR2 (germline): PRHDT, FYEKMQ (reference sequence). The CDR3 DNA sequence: TGTGCCAGCAGTCAACGTGCTTGGGGGACAGGGAACGAGCAGTACTTC. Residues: CASSQRAWGTGNEQYF.

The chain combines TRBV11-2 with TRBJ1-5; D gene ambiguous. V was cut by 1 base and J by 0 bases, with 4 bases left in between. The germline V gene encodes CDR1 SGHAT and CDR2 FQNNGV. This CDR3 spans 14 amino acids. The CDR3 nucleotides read TGTGCCAGCAGCTTAGCGGGTAGCAATCAGCCCCAGCATTTT. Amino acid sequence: CASSLAGSNQPQHF.

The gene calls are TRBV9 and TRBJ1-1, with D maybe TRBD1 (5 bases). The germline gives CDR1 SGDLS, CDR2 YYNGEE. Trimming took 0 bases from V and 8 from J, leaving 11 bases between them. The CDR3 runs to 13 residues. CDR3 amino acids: CASSVEGSWEAFF. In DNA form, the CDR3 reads TGTGCCAGCAGCGTAGAGGGGAGCTGGGAAGCTTTCTTT.

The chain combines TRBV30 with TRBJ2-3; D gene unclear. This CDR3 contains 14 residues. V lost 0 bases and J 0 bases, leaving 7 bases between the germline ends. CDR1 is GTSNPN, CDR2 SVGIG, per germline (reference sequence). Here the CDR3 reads CAWSVLPSTDTQYF. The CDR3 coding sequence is TGTGCCTGGAGTGTTCTCCCTAGCACAGATACGCAGTATTTT.

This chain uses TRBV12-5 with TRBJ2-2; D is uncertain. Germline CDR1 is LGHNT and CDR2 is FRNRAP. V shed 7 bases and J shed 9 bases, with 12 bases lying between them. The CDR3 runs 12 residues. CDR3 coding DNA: TGTGCTAGTGCCGTAGGAGACAGGGAGCTGTTTTTT. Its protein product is CASAVGDRELFF.

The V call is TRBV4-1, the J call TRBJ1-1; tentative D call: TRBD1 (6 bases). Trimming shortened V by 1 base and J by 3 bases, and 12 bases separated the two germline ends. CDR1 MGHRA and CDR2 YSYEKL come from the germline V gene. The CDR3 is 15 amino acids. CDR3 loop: CASSQVQGRYTEAFF. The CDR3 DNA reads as TGCGCCAGCAGCCAAGTTCAGGGGCGGTACACTGAAGCTTTCTTT.

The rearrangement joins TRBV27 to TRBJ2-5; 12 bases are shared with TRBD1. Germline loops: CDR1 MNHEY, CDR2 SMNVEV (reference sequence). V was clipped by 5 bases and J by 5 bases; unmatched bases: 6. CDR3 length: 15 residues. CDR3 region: CASSLGTGGRETQYF. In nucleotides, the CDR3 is TGTGCCAGCAGTCTAGGGACAGGGGGCCGGGAGACCCAGTACTTC.

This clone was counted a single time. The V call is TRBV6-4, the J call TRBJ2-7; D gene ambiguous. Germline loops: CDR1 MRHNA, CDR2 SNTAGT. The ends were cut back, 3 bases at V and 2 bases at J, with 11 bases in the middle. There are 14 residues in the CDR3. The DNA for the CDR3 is TGTGCCAGCAGTGAAGTCCCAGGAGCCTACGAGCAGTACTTC. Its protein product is CASSEVPGAYEQYF.

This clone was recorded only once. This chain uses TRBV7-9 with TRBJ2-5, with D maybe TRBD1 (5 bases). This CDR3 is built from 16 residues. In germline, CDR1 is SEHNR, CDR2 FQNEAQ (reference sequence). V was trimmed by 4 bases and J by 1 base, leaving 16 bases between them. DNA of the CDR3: TGTGCCAGCAGCTCGGTGCGGACAACCACCCAAGAGACCCAGTACTTC. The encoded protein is CASSSVRTTTQETQYF. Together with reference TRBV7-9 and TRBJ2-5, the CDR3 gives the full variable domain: DTGVSQNPRHKITKRGQNVTFRCDPISEHNRLYWYRQTLGQGPEFLTYFQNEAQLEKSRLLSDRFSAERPKGSFSTLEIQRTEQGDSAMYLCASSSVRTTTQETQYFGPGTRLLVL.

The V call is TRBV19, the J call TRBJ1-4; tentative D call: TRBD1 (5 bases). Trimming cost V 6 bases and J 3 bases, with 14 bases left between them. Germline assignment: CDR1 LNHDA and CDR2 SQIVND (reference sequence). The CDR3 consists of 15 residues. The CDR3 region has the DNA TGTGCCAGTAGGGACCTGGACAATCCTAATGAAAAACTGTTTTTT. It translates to CASRDLDNPNEKLFF. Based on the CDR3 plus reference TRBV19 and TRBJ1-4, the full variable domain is DGGITQSPKYLFRKEGQNVTLSCEQNLNHDAMYWYRQDPGQGLRLIYYSQIVNDFQKGDIAEGYSVSREKKESFPLTVTSAQKNPTAFYLCASRDLDNPNEKLFFGSGTQLSVL.

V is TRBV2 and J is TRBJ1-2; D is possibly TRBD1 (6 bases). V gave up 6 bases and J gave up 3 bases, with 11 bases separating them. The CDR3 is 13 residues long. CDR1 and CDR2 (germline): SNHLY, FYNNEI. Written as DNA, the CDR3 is TGTGCCAGCAGAGTAGCAGGGGACTATGGCTACACCTTC. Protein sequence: CASRVAGDYGYTF.

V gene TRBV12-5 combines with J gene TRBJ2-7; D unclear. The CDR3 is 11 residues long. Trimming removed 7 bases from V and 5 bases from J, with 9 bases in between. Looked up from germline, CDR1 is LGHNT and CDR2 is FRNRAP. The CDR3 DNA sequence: TGTGCTAGTGCAAACCGGGACGAGCAGTACTTC. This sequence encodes CASANRDEQYF.

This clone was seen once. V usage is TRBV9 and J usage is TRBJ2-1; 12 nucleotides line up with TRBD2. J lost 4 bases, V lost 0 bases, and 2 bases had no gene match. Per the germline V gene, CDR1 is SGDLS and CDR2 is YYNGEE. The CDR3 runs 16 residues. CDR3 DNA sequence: TGTGCCAGCAGCGTAGTTGGACTAGCGGGGTACAATGAGCAGTTCTTC. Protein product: CASSVVGLAGYNEQFF.

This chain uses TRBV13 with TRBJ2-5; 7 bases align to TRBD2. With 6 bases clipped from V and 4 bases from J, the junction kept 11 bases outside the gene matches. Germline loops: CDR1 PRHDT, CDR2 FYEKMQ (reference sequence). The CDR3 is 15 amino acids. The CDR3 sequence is CASSRGSGVGETQYF. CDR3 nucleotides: TGTGCCAGCAGTAGGGGAAGCGGGGTCGGAGAGACCCAGTACTTC. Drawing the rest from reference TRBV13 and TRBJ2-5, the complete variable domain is AAGVIQSPRHLIKEKRETATLKCYPIPRHDTVYWYQQGPGQDPQFLISFYEKMQSDKGSIPDRFSAQQFSDYHSELNMSSLELGDSALYFCASSRGSGVGETQYFGPGTRLLVL.

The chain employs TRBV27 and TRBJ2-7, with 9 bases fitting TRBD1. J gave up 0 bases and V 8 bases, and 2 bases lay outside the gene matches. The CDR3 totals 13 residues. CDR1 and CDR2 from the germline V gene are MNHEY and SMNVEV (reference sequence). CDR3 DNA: TGTGCCAGCCAGGGACAGGGCTCCTACGAGCAGTACTTC. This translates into CASQGQGSYEQYF.

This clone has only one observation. CDR3 bases: TGCGCCAGCAGCCAAGTTGTGAGCTCCTACGAGCAGTACTTC. It codes for CASSQVVSSYEQYF. This chain joins TRBV4-1 and TRBJ2-7; D uncertain. The ends were cut back, 1 base at V and 0 bases at J, with 7 bases in the middle. Per the germline V gene, CDR1 is MGHRA and CDR2 is YSYEKL. The CDR3 has 14 amino acids.

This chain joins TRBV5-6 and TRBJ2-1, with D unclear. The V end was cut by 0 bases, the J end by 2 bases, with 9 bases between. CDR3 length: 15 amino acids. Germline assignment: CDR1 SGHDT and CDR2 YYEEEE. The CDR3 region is CASSLGHSPYNEQFF. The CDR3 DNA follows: TGTGCCAGCAGCTTGGGGCATAGCCCCTACAATGAGCAGTTCTTC.

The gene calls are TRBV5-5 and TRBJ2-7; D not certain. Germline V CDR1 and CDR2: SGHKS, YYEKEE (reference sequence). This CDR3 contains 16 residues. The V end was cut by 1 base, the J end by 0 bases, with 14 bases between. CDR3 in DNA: TGTGCCAGCAGCTTGTTACCCTGGCAGAACTCCTACGAGCAGTACTTC. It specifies CASSLLPWQNSYEQYF.

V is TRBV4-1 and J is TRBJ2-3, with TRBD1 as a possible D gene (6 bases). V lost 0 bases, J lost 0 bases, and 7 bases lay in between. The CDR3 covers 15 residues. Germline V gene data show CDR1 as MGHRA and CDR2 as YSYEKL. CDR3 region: CASSQDRGSTDTQYF. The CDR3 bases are TGCGCCAGCAGCCAAGACAGGGGAAGCACAGATACGCAGTATTTT.